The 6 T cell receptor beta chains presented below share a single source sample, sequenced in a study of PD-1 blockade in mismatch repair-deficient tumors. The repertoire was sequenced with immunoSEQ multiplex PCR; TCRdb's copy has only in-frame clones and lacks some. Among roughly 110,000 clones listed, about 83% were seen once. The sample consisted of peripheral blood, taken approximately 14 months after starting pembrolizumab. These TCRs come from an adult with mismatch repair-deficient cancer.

The CDR3 sequence is CASSVSSGISNTGELFF. The CDR3 DNA reads TGTGCCAGCAGCGTTAGTAGCGGGATTTCGAACACCGGGGAGCTGTTTTTT. The J gene is TRBJ2-2, the V gene TRBV9; 8 bases are a match to TRBD2. This CDR3 is 17 amino acids long. The germline V gene encodes CDR1 SGDLS and CDR2 YYNGEE. V lost 2 bases, J lost 0 bases, and 6 bases stayed unmatched.

The CDR3 region has the DNA TGTGCCAGTAGTATGAGGGCGATCCAAGAGACCCAGTACTTC. Amino acids: CASSMRAIQETQYF. The chain combines TRBV19 with TRBJ2-5, with a possible D match to TRBD2 (5 bases). The germline V and J ends were trimmed by 3 bases and 1 base, with 9 bases remaining between them. The CDR3 has 14 amino acids. CDR1 and CDR2 from the germline V gene are LNHDA and SQIVND (reference sequence).

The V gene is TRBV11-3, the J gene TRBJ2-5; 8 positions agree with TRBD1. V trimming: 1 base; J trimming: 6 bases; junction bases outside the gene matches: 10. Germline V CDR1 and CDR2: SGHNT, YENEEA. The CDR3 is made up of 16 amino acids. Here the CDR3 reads CASSLAGGVEEKTQYF. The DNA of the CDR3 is TGTGCCAGCAGCTTAGCAGGGGGCGTAGAGGAAAAGACCCAGTACTTC.

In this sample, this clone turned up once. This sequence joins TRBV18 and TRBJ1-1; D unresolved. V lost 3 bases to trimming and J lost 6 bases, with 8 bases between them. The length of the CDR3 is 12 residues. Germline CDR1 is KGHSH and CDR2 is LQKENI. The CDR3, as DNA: TGTGCCAGCTCACCGGCGTTCTCTGAAGCTTTCTTT. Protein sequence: CASSPAFSEAFF.

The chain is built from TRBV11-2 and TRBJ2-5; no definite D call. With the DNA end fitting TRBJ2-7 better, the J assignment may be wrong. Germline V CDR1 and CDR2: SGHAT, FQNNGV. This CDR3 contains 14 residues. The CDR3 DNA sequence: TGTGCCAGCAGCTATCTCCGTCGGTCGTCCGAGCAGTACTTC. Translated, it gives CASSYLRRSSEQYF.

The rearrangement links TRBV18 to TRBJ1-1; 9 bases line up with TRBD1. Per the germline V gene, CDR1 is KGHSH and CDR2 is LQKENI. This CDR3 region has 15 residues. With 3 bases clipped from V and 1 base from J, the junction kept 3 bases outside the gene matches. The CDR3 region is CASSPMTGGNTEAFF. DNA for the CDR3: TGTGCCAGCTCACCCATGACAGGGGGGAACACTGAAGCTTTCTTT. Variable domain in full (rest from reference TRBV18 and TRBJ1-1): NAGVMQNPRHLVRRRGQEARLRCSPMKGHSHVYWYRQLPEEGLKFMVYLQKENIIDESGMPKERFSAEFPKEGPSILRIQQVVRGDSAAYFCASSPMTGGNTEAFFGQGTRLTVV.